This T cell receptor beta chain is drawn from a study of T cell responses to AZD1222 COVID-19 vaccine. Study-level points and caveats: Repertoire sampling occurred only after the peak T cell response. Reportedly, nearly half of unique spike TCRs recognized epitopes outside B.1.351/B.1.1.7 mutations. Spike-specific TCR breadth and depth both grew after two AZD1222 doses. Across the whole spike, CD4 TCRs peaked at regions 160-218 and 743-854.

Assay used: immunoSEQ multiplex PCR; TCRdb lists only in-frame clones, some missing. The table has some 130,000 clones, over 75% seen once. Concerning this clone: Its antigen is not identified.

The CDR3 contains 19 residues. After removal of 4 bases from V and 6 bases from J, the junction contained 16 bases not matched to a gene. The germline V gene encodes CDR1 MNHNS and CDR2 SASEGT. The sample here was peripheral blood, taken on day 0 of MenACWY control vaccination. The chain is built from TRBV6-1 and TRBJ1-6, with 9 bases aligning to TRBD1. The receptor was derived from an adult in good health. As DNA, the CDR3 is TGTGCCAGCAGTGGGATAGAGTTACCGGGACAGGGTCTTAATTCACCCCTCCACTTT. Its protein is CASSGIELPGQGLNSPLHF.